This T cell receptor beta chain is drawn from a study of Graves' ophthalmopathy and Graves' hyperthyroidism. Study conclusions and caveats: Both an approximately 68% sensitivity and a 72.22% specificity characterized the model's predictions of ophthalmopathy progression.

Germline V gene lookup returns CDR1 LNHDA and CDR2 SQIVND (reference sequence). The CDR3 extends over 14 amino acids. Amplification from RNA transcripts yielded the TCR beta CDR3 regions. In the first round, RT-PCR was carried out with HTBI primers, and a multiplex PCR formed the second round. TCRdb reprocessed the multiplex PCR reads with MiXCR, giving one entry per CDR3 protein. The sample lists about 620,000 distinct CDR3 sequences; over 20% were seen once. Diagnosis relied on clinical symptoms, serum thyroxine, TRAb, thyroid ultrasound and orbital computed tomography. The table lists this clonotype with a few counts. Its target is not known. The junction and the germline gene differ at one end; a read error may be behind it.

The sequencing input was peripheral blood. The chain carries TRBV19 and TRBJ1-5; D is ambiguous. The TCR comes from a woman younger than 35 with stable Graves' hyperthyroidism. Some clones in this sample may be carry-over from other donors' samples. In DNA, the CDR3 is TGTGCCAGTAGTAGCCGGCGCGAACGACCCATTCCTTATTTT. Translation gives CASSSRRERPIPYF.